The rows below give T cell receptor beta chains drawn from one sample of a study of blood T cell repertoires in COVID-19. Sequencing used immunoSEQ multiplex PCR; TCRdb keeps in-frame clones, though not all of them. The sample yields 210,000 or so clones, 80% to 85% seen once. Sequenced input: peripheral blood. All receptors derive from a woman at least 80 years old with active or convalescent COVID-19. The CDR3 runs from the conserved cysteine through the conserved F or W. D genes are given only for firm matches. Only part of the rows carry a size: once, few, many, or a class if the clone is expanded.

j_call | d_call | clone_size | v_call | cdr3_aa | cdr3_nt
TRBJ1-3 | - | - | TRBV5-4 | CASSLGPLGGNTIYF | TGTGCCAGCAGCTTGGGCCCCCTTGGCGGAAACACCATATATTTT
TRBJ2-7 | TRBD1 | - | TRBV2 | CASTAVTGDYEQYF | TGTGCCAGCACCGCCGTGACAGGGGACTACGAGCAGTACTTC
TRBJ2-5 | - | - | TRBV7-6 | CASSLFSGRQETQYF | TGTGCCAGCAGCTTATTCAGCGGTAGACAAGAGACCCAGTACTTC
TRBJ2-3 | - | - | TRBV3-1/TRBV3-2 | CASSQDLSLSTDTQYF | TGTGCCAGCAGCCAAGATCTTTCCCTCAGCACAGATACGCAGTATTTT
TRBJ2-7 | - | - | TRBV30 | CAWSRWNEQYF | TGTGCCTGGAGCAGGTGGAATGAGCAGTACTTC
TRBJ2-7 | TRBD1 | - | TRBV7-9 | CASSLDRGDVYSYEQYF | TGTGCCAGCAGCCTAGACAGGGGCGACGTTTACTCCTACGAGCAGTACTTC
TRBJ2-7 | - | - | TRBV9 | CASSVRANLGGGSRDEQYF | TGTGCCAGCAGCGTAAGGGCAAACCTTGGGGGCGGGAGCCGTGACGAGCAGTACTTC
TRBJ1-2 | - | - | TRBV7-9 | CASSVGSGRTYTF | TGTGCCAGCAGCGTGGGGTCAGGGAGGACATACACCTTC
TRBJ2-1 | TRBD2 | once | TRBV11-2 | CATRKGTSGGNEQFF | TGTGCCACCAGGAAGGGGACTAGCGGGGGAAATGAGCAGTTCTTC
TRBJ2-5 | TRBD1 | once | TRBV9 | CASSPRTGKRETQYF | TGTGCCAGCAGCCCTCGGACAGGGAAGCGGGAGACCCAGTACTTC
TRBJ2-2 | - | once | TRBV2 | CASTGENTGELFF | TGTGCCAGTACGGGGGAGAACACCGGGGAGCTGTTTTTT
TRBJ1-1 | TRBD1 | - | TRBV29-1 | CSVEGQRNTEAFF | TGCAGCGTTGAGGGACAGCGGAACACTGAAGCTTTCTTT
TRBJ1-2 | - | - | TRBV5-1 | CASTLGGSKAGGYTF | TGCGCCAGCACCTTGGGGGGCTCGAAAGCAGGTGGCTACACCTTC
TRBJ2-2 | - | - | TRBV3-1/TRBV3-2 | CASSQAGTGELFF | TGTGCCAGCAGCCAAGCGGGCACCGGGGAGCTGTTTTTT
TRBJ2-1 | TRBD1 | - | TRBV2 | CASSGDRASYNEQFF | TGTGCCAGCAGTGGGGACAGGGCTTCCTACAATGAGCAGTTCTTC
TRBJ1-3 | - | once | TRBV5-4 | CASSLPGTGNTIYF | TGTGCCAGCAGCTTGCCAGGGACTGGAAACACCATATATTTT
TRBJ2-7 | TRBD1 | - | TRBV5-1 | CASSPRTGTSYEQYF | TGCGCCAGCAGCCCCAGGACAGGGACGAGCTACGAGCAGTACTTC
TRBJ1-2 | TRBD1 | - | TRBV29-1 | CSVTGTVVVGYTF | TGCAGCGTCACCGGGACAGTAGTTGTTGGCTACACCTTC
TRBJ2-5 | TRBD1 | - | TRBV11-3 | CASRSGQWSREQETQYF | TGTGCCAGCAGATCGGGACAGTGGAGTAGGGAACAAGAGACCCAGTACTTC
TRBJ2-7 | - | once | TRBV3-1/TRBV3-2 | CASRPQTASYEQYF | TGTGCCAGCAGGCCTCAGACAGCTTCCTACGAGCAGTACTTC
TRBJ1-5 | - | - | TRBV11-1 | CASSSGGNQPQHF | TGTGCCAGCAGCTCAGGAGGGAATCAGCCCCAGCATTTT
TRBJ2-7 | - | - | TRBV6-5 | CASSYSGRPSYEQYF | TGTGCCAGCAGTTACTCGGGGAGACCCTCCTACGAGCAGTACTTC
TRBJ2-7 | - | - | TRBV6-5 | CASRNRAFSYEQYF | TGTGCCAGCAGGAACAGGGCCTTCTCCTACGAGCAGTACTTC
TRBJ2-5 | TRBD2 | - | TRBV5-1 | CASSLTLAGQETQYF | TGCGCCAGCAGCTTGACCCTAGCGGGTCAAGAGACCCAGTACTTC
TRBJ2-2 | TRBD2 | - | TRBV5-4 | CASNVAGGNTGELFF | TGTGCCAGCAACGTAGCGGGGGGTAACACCGGGGAGCTGTTTTTT
TRBJ1-5 | - | few | TRBV7-9 | CASSLVGTDNQPQHF | TGTGCCAGCAGCTTAGTCGGTACAGACAATCAGCCCCAGCATTTT
TRBJ2-1 | - | - | TRBV18 | CASSSRQGAGGYNEQFF | TGTGCCAGCTCATCCCGTCAGGGGGCGGGAGGGTACAATGAGCAGTTCTTC
TRBJ2-1 | - | - | TRBV10-3 | CAISRLSNEQFF | TGTGCCATCAGTCGACTTAGCAATGAGCAGTTCTTC
TRBJ1-2 | - | - | TRBV6-1 | CASSERWGASSGYTF | TGTGCCAGCAGTGAGAGGTGGGGCGCAAGTAGTGGCTACACCTTC
TRBJ2-1 | - | - | TRBV27 | CASGYARGGPLGEQFF | TGTGCCAGCGGTTATGCCCGCGGGGGCCCATTAGGGGAGCAGTTCTTC
TRBJ2-1 | TRBD2 | - | TRBV11-2 | CASSLLASGTNEQFF | TGTGCCAGCAGCTTATTGGCTAGCGGGACTAATGAGCAGTTCTTC
TRBJ2-4 | TRBD1 | - | TRBV7-2 | CASSSGQQWLAKNIQYF | TGTGCCAGCAGCTCGGGACAGCAATGGCTAGCCAAAAACATTCAGTACTTC
TRBJ1-5 | - | few | TRBV6-6 | CASSPTDQGGQPQHF | TGTGCCAGCAGCCCAACTGATCAGGGAGGTCAGCCCCAGCATTTT
TRBJ2-3 | - | - | TRBV5-4 | CASSLESFDTQYF | TGTGCCAGCAGCTTGGAAAGCTTCGATACGCAGTATTTT
TRBJ2-7 | - | - | TRBV4-1 | CASSQERDISYEQYF | TGCGCCAGCAGCCAAGAAAGGGACATAAGCTACGAGCAGTACTTC
TRBJ2-1 | - | - | TRBV30 | CAWGTAYNEQFF | TGTGCCTGGGGGACTGCCTACAATGAGCAGTTCTTC
TRBJ2-3 | - | - | TRBV7-2 | CASSAQGRTDTQYF | TGTGCCAGCAGCGCACAGGGTAGGACAGATACGCAGTATTTT
TRBJ1-2 | TRBD1 | - | TRBV11-3 | CASSPRQGNYGYTF | TGTGCCAGCAGCCCAAGACAGGGGAACTATGGCTACACCTTC
TRBJ1-5 | - | - | TRBV7-3 | CASSPNPGQRLDQPQHF | TGTGCCAGCAGCCCCAACCCAGGACAGCGTTTAGATCAGCCCCAGCATTTT
TRBJ2-1 | TRBD1 | - | TRBV27 | CASRPGQIYNEQFF | TGTGCCAGCAGGCCGGGACAGATTTACAATGAGCAGTTCTTC
TRBJ2-7 | - | - | TRBV6-5 | CAVAPRVASSYEQYF | TGTGCCGTAGCCCCCCGGGTGGCGAGCTCCTACGAGCAGTACTTC
TRBJ2-7 | TRBD1 | few | TRBV6-5 | CASDRGSYEQYF | TGTGCCAGCGACAGGGGCTCCTACGAGCAGTACTTC
TRBJ1-2 | - | - | TRBV18 | CASSPVQASRYGGYTF | TGTGCCAGCTCACCGGTTCAGGCGAGCCGATATGGTGGCTACACCTTC
TRBJ1-2 | - | - | TRBV28 | CATAGEGYGYTF | TGTGCCACCGCGGGGGAGGGATACGGCTACACCTTC
TRBJ2-5 | TRBD2 | - | TRBV9 | CASSVNTGGQETQYF | TGTGCCAGCAGCGTAAATACGGGGGGACAAGAGACCCAGTACTTC
TRBJ2-7 | TRBD2 | once | TRBV19 | CASRLSGMTYEQYF | TGTGCCAGTAGACTTAGCGGGATGACCTACGAGCAGTACTTC
TRBJ1-2 | - | few | TRBV6-2/TRBV6-3 | CASSYSPSGLRGYTF | TGTGCCAGCAGTTACTCCCCCTCAGGGCTGCGAGGCTACACCTTC